The rows below give T cell receptor beta chains drawn from one sample of a study of T cell responses to AZD1222 COVID-19 vaccine. Sequenced by immunoSEQ multiplex PCR; TCRdb stores in-frame clones only, minus some. Here the sample spans about 85,000 clones, around 90% being singletons. Sequencing used peripheral blood, obtained 28 days after the second AZD1222 dose. These receptors all stem from an adult who received the AZD1222 COVID-19 vaccine. CDR3s include the opening cysteine and the closing phenylalanine or tryptophan. The D gene is left open where the match is weak. Size is stated for part of the rows, as once, few or many counts, or as a class when the clone is expanded.

v_gene	len	abundance	j_gene	d_gene	CDR3nt	CDR3aa
TRBV6-2/TRBV6-3	18	once	TRBJ1-5	TRBD1	TGTGCCAGCAGTTACACCGTAATGGGGGACAGTAGCAATCAGCCCCAGCATTTT	CASSYTVMGDSSNQPQHF
TRBV28	14	NA	TRBJ1-2	NA	TGTGCCAGCAGTTTATCCGGGTCTAACTATGGCTACACCTTC	CASSLSGSNYGYTF
TRBV6-6	12	NA	TRBJ2-2	NA	TGTGCCAGCAGTTACGTAGGCGGGGAGCTGTTTTTT	CASSYVGGELFF
TRBV27	11	NA	TRBJ2-5	NA	TGTGCCAGCAGTTTTGGTCCGACCCAGTACTTC	CASSFGPTQYF
TRBV6-5	14	NA	TRBJ2-1	NA	TGTGCCAGCAGCTATACCGACTCGGCCCGGGGGCAGTTCTTC	CASSYTDSARGQFF
TRBV19	14	NA	TRBJ2-5	TRBD1	TGTGCCAGTAGTATACAGGGGGCTCAAGAGACCCAGTACTTC	CASSIQGAQETQYF
TRBV7-2	15	NA	TRBJ2-2	NA	TGTGCCAGCAGCCCAGGGACGCCGAACACCGGGGAGCTGTTTTTT	CASSPGTPNTGELFF
TRBV10-2	13	NA	TRBJ2-1	NA	TGCGCCAGCAGTGCCTTCGGCTACAATGAGCAGTTCTTC	CASSAFGYNEQFF
TRBV15	13	NA	TRBJ2-7	NA	TGTGCCACCAGACGGGACAACTCCTACGAGCAGTACTTC	CATRRDNSYEQYF
TRBV5-1	11	NA	TRBJ2-5	NA	TGCGCCAGCAGCTTGGAGGAGACCCAGTACTTC	CASSLEETQYF
TRBV2	18	once	TRBJ2-7	TRBD1	TGTGCCAGCAGTGGAGGGACAGGGAGGGGAACGGAGGCCTACGAGCAGTACTTC	CASSGGTGRGTEAYEQYF
TRBV5-1	17	NA	TRBJ2-6	NA	TGCGCCAGCAGCACCCTCGGGACGGGAGCTGGGGCCAACGTCCTGACTTTC	CASSTLGTGAGANVLTF
TRBV20-1	13	NA	TRBJ1-6	NA	TGCAGTGCTAGTCAACAGGGAGGCTCACCCCTCCACTTT	CSASQQGGSPLHF
TRBV6-1	12	NA	TRBJ2-4	NA	TGTGCCAGCAGTGAAGATGGAAACATTCAGTACTTC	CASSEDGNIQYF
TRBV19	13	NA	TRBJ1-5	NA	TGTGCCAGTATCGGGACACCGAATCAGCCCCAGCATTTT	CASIGTPNQPQHF
TRBV27	18	NA	TRBJ1-6	NA	TGTGCCAGCAGTCCCCTCTTTGACAGGAGCTCCTATAATTCACCCCTCCACTTT	CASSPLFDRSSYNSPLHF
TRBV7-2	15	NA	TRBJ2-1	TRBD2	TGTGCCAGCAGCGCGCGGGAGGTCACCTACAATGAGCAGTTCTTC	CASSAREVTYNEQFF
TRBV7-9	14	once	TRBJ1-1	TRBD1	TGTGCCAGCAGCTTGGGACAGGGAAACACTGAAGCTTTCTTT	CASSLGQGNTEAFF
TRBV27	18	NA	TRBJ2-2	TRBD2	TGTGCCAGCAGTTTATCGGTACTAGCGGGATCAGGGACCGGGGAGCTGTTTTTT	CASSLSVLAGSGTGELFF
TRBV5-4	14	NA	TRBJ1-6	NA	TGTGCCAGCAGCTTGGGGGCAGGCAATTCACCCCTCCACTTT	CASSLGAGNSPLHF
TRBV6-5	15	NA	TRBJ2-7	TRBD1	TGTGCCAGCAGGAGCCGGGACAGGGGACCCTACGAGCAGTACTTC	CASRSRDRGPYEQYF
TRBV5-1	13	NA	TRBJ1-5	NA	TGCGCCAGCAGCTTGGCCGAGGGTCAGCCCCAGCATTTT	CASSLAEGQPQHF
TRBV3-1/TRBV3-2	13	once	TRBJ1-2	TRBD1	TGTGCCAGCAGCCAGCAGGGGGTGAGGGGCTACACCTTC	CASSQQGVRGYTF
TRBV3-1/TRBV3-2	15	NA	TRBJ1-6	TRBD1	TGTGCCAGCAGCCAATTCGGGACAGGGAAATCACCCCTCCACTTT	CASSQFGTGKSPLHF
TRBV27	15	NA	TRBJ1-5	NA	TGTGCCAGCAAAGGATTAGGTAGTCCCAATCAGCCCCAGCATTTT	CASKGLGSPNQPQHF
TRBV6-5	16	NA	TRBJ2-1	TRBD2	TGTGCCAGCAGTTCTCGGACTAGCTGGGTAAACAATGAGCAGTTCTTC	CASSSRTSWVNNEQFF
TRBV7-9	15	once	TRBJ2-7	TRBD2	TGTGCCAGCAGCCCCGGAGGCGGGAGTGCGCACGAGCAGTACTTC	CASSPGGGSAHEQYF
TRBV28	13	NA	TRBJ1-2	NA	TGTGCCAGCAGCCGCGACAGCCATTATGGCTACACCTTC	CASSRDSHYGYTF
TRBV5-1	15	NA	TRBJ2-7	NA	TGCGCCAGCAGCGTACAGGGTCCCCCCGCCTACGAGCAGTACTTC	CASSVQGPPAYEQYF
TRBV6-1	18	NA	TRBJ2-6	NA	TGTGCCAGCAGTGAAGGGGGCAGGGCTTACTCTGGGGCCAACGTCCTGACTTTC	CASSEGGRAYSGANVLTF
TRBV6-2/TRBV6-3	16	NA	TRBJ2-1	TRBD2	TGTGCCAGCAGTTACTCTCGCTCTAGCGGTTACAATGAGCAGTTCTTC	CASSYSRSSGYNEQFF
TRBV15	15	few	TRBJ2-7	TRBD1	TGTGCCACCAGCAGGGAAGACAGGGGTGGGAACGAGCAGTACTTC	CATSREDRGGNEQYF
TRBV28	14	NA	TRBJ1-1	NA	TGTGCCAGCAGTTGGGGAGGGGCGAGGACTGAAGCTTTCTTT	CASSWGGARTEAFF
TRBV7-9	15	NA	TRBJ2-1	TRBD2	TGTGCCAGCAGCTTCGGACTAGCGGGAGTGGATGAGCAGTTCTTC	CASSFGLAGVDEQFF
TRBV7-9	13	NA	TRBJ1-2	NA	TGTGCCAGCAGCCGACAGGATTTATATGGCTACACCTTC	CASSRQDLYGYTF
TRBV10-2	13	NA	TRBJ2-7	TRBD1	TGCGCCAGCACCAGGGACAGAGCCTACGAGCAGTACTTC	CASTRDRAYEQYF
TRBV6-5	13	NA	TRBJ1-1	NA	TGTGCCAGCACCCAACCAGTCGGGAGTCAAGCTTTCTTT	CASTQPVGSQAFF
TRBV27	14	NA	TRBJ2-7	NA	TGTGCCAGCAGTTTGACGGGATTGCCCTACGAGCAGTACTTC	CASSLTGLPYEQYF
TRBV2	12	NA	TRBJ2-7	TRBD1	TGTGCCAGCCGCAGGACAGGGGCCGAGCAGTACTTC	CASRRTGAEQYF
TRBV19	14	NA	TRBJ2-3	TRBD2	TGTGCCAGTAGTATCGGACTAGCCTCGGATACGCAGTATTTT	CASSIGLASDTQYF
TRBV28	16	once	TRBJ2-2	TRBD2	TGTGCCAGCAGTCCTCTAGCGGGAGGGGGCACCGGGGAGCTGTTTTTT	CASSPLAGGGTGELFF
TRBV11-2	17	once	TRBJ2-3	TRBD2	TGTGCCAGCAGCTCGGGACTAGCGGGAGTCGGGACAGATACGCAGTATTTT	CASSSGLAGVGTDTQYF